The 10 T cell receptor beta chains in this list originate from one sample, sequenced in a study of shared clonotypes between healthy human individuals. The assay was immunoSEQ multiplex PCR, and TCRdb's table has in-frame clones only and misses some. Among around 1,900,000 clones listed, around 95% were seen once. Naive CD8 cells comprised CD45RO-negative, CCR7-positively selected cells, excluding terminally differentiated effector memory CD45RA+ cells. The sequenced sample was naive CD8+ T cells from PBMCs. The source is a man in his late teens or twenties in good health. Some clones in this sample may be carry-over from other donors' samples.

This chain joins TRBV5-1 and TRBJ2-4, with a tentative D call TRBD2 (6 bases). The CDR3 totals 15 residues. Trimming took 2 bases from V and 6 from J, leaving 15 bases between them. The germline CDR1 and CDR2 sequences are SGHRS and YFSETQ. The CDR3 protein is CASSFLAGRGNIQYF. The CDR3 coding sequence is TGCGCCAGCAGCTTTCTGGCGGGAAGGGGAAACATTCAGTACTTC.

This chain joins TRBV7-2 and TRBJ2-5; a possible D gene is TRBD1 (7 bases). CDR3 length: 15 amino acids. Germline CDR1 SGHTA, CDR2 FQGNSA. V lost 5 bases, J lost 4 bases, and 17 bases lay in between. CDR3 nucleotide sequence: TGTGCCAGCAGCCCGGCGGGACAGTGGGCAGAGACCCAGTACTTC. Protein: CASSPAGQWAETQYF.

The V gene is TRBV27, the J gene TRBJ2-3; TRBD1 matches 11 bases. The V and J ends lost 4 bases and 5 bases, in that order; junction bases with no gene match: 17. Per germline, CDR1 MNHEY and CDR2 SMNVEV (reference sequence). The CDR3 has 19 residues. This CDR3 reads CASSSILSRTGGILDTQYF. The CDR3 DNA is TGTGCCAGCAGTTCAATACTCAGCCGGACAGGGGGCATCTTAGATACGCAGTATTTT.

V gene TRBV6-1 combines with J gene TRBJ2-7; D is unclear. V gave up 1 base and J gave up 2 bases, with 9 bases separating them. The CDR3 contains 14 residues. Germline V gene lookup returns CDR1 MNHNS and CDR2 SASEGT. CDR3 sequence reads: CASSEGVFAYEQYF. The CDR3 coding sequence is TGTGCCAGCAGTGAAGGGGTCTTCGCCTACGAGCAGTACTTC.

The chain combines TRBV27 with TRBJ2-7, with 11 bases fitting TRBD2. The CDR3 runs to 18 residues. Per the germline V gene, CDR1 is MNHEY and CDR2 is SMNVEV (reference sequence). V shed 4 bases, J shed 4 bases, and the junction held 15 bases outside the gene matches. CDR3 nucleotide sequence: TGTGCCAGCAGTTATCTGCTAGCGGGAGGCCCGGACCCGTACGAGCAGTACTTC. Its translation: CASSYLLAGGPDPYEQYF.

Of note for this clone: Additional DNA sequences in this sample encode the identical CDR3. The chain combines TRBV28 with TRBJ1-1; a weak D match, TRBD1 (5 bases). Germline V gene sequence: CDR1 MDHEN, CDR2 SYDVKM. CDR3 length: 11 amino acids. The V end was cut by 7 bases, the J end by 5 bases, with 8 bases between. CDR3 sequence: CASTPGTEAFF. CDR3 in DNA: TGTGCCAGCACCCCAGGGACTGAAGCTTTCTTT.

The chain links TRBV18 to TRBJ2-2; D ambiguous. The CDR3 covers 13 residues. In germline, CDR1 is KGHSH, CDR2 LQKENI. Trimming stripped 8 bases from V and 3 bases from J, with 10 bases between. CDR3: CASQHGHTGELFF. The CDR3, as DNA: TGTGCCAGCCAACACGGTCACACCGGGGAGCTGTTTTTT. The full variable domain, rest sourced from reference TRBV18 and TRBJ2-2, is NAGVMQNPRHLVRRRGQEARLRCSPMKGHSHVYWYRQLPEEGLKFMVYLQKENIIDESGMPKERFSAEFPKEGPSILRIQQVVRGDSAAYFCASQHGHTGELFFGEGSRLTVL.

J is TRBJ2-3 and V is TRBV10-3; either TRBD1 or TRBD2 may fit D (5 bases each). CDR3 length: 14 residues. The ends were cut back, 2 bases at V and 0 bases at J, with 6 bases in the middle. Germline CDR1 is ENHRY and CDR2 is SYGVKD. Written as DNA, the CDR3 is TGTGCCATCAGTGAGGGGGGTAGCACAGATACGCAGTATTTT. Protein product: CAISEGGSTDTQYF.

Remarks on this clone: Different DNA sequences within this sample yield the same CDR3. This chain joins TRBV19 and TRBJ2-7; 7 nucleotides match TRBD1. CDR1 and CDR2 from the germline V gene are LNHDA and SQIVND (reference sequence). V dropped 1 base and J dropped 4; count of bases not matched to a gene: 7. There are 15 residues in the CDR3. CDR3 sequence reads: CASSIGRGSVYEQYF. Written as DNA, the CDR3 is TGTGCCAGTAGTATAGGCAGGGGGTCGGTTTACGAGCAGTACTTC.

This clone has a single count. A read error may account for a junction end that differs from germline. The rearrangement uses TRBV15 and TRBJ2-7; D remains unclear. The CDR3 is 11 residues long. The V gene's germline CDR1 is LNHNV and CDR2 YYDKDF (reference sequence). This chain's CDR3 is CATSRDWALLF. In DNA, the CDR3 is TGTGCCACCAGCAGAGACTGGGCCCTTCTCTTC.